These 22 T cell receptor beta chains originate from one sample sequenced in a study of response to subunit inactivated influenza vaccine. TCRdb independently ran MiXCR on the RT-PCR reads; one entry per CDR3 protein. The repertoire holds roughly 700,000 distinct CDR3 sequences, with approximately 15% as singletons. This material consisted of PBMCs from blood, taken 14 to 15 days before vaccination. The receptors come from a man in his fifties or sixties who received an inactivated influenza vaccine.

This clonotype was seen more than once but under ten times. The chain joins TRBV5-1 to TRBJ2-7, with 7 bases matching TRBD1. The J segment lost 9 bases and the V segment lost 1 base, leaving 7 bases of the junction unmatched. Germline V CDR1 and CDR2: SGHRS, YFSETQ. CDR3 size: 13 residues. The CDR3 region has the DNA TGCGCCAGCAGCTTGACCGGGACAGAGGTGCAGTACTTC. Translated, it gives CASSLTGTEVQYF.

The chain couples TRBV5-1 to TRBJ2-7, with D perhaps matching TRBD1 or TRBD2 (5 bases each). Trimming left V 4 bases short and J 3 bases short, with 14 bases between. Germline lookup yields CDR1 SGHRS and CDR2 YFSETQ. There are 14 residues in the CDR3. The CDR3 reads CASSTGTAGYEQYF. The CDR3 DNA reads TGCGCCAGCAGCACCGGGACGGCGGGCTACGAGCAGTACTTC.

The chain is built from TRBV5-1 and TRBJ2-1; D assignment may be TRBD1 or TRBD2 (6 bases each). This CDR3 spans 16 amino acids. Germline V gene sequence: CDR1 SGHRS, CDR2 YFSETQ. V lost 0 bases to trimming and J lost 0 bases, with 10 bases between them. The CDR3 bases are TGCGCCAGCAGCTTGGGGGGGGCAGACTCCTACAATGAGCAGTTCTTC. Translated: CASSLGGADSYNEQFF.

The chain has TRBV6-2 or TRBV6-3 and TRBJ2-5; D not resolved. The CDR3 extends over 11 amino acids. Germline CDR1 MNHEY, CDR2 SVGEGT. V was cut by 2 bases and J by 6 bases, with 4 bases left in between. This CDR3 reads CASSYDQTQYF. CDR3 DNA sequence: TGTGCCAGCAGTTACGACCAGACCCAGTACTTC.

The sample holds a few counts of this clonotype. The CDR3 sequence is CASSPGPKTTEAFF. Written as DNA, the CDR3 is TGTGCCAGCAGCCCGGGACCCAAGACCACTGAAGCTTTCTTT. The rearrangement links TRBV7-2 to TRBJ1-1; a possible D gene is TRBD1 (5 bases). V lost 5 bases to trimming and J lost 4 bases, with 14 bases between them. Germline V gives CDR1 SGHTA, CDR2 FQGNSA. The CDR3 extends over 14 amino acids.

This clonotype appeared a few times. This chain uses TRBV11-3 with TRBJ2-1; 7 bases align to TRBD2. This CDR3 has 15 amino acids. Germline-derived CDR1 and CDR2 are SGHNT and YENEEA. V lost 3 bases and J lost 10; bases outside the gene matches: 12. The CDR3 coding sequence is TGTGCCAGCAGCTTTAATCCGACTAGCTGGCGGGAGCAGTTCTTC. Encoded protein: CASSFNPTSWREQFF.

The V call is TRBV6-2 or TRBV6-3, the J call TRBJ2-1, with 11 bases that match TRBD1. This CDR3 region has 15 residues. The germline V gene encodes CDR1 MNHEY and CDR2 SVGEGT. Trimming cost V 5 bases and J 6 bases; bases outside gene matches: 6. This CDR3 reads CASSLGTGGGNEQFF. Written as DNA, the CDR3 is TGTGCCAGCAGTCTAGGGACAGGGGGAGGCAATGAGCAGTTCTTC.

The chain has TRBV7-2 and TRBJ1-2; 10 bases are a match to TRBD1. The CDR3 spans 13 residues. Looked up from germline, CDR1 is SGHTA and CDR2 is FQGNSA. V gave up 5 bases and J gave up 11 bases; unmatched junction bases: 8. CDR3 amino acids: CASSQSPGQGYTF. Here the CDR3 DNA reads TGTGCCAGCAGCCAAAGTCCGGGACAGGGGTACACCTTC.

The rearrangement uses TRBV20-1 and TRBJ1-5; D call uncertain. The germline V gene encodes CDR1 DFQATT and CDR2 SNEGSKA (reference sequence). Deletions cut 6 bases from V and 3 bases from J, with 18 bases between. The CDR3 loop spans 15 amino acids. For the CDR3, the DNA is TGCAGTGCCTACATCACCGGCGGCACCAATCAGCCCCAGCATTTT. It specifies CSAYITGGTNQPQHF.

The V and J genes are TRBV29-1 and TRBJ2-5, with D perhaps matching TRBD1 (6 bases). The V gene's germline CDR1 is SQVTM and CDR2 ANQGSEA. V lost 7 bases, J lost 2 bases, and 14 bases lay in between. This CDR3 comprises 13 residues. The CDR3: CSAQHRGQETQYF. As DNA, the CDR3 is TGCAGCGCGCAGCATAGGGGGCAAGAGACCCAGTACTTC.

This clonotype was detected only a few times. J is TRBJ1-5 and V is TRBV15; no definite D call. V shed 0 bases and J shed 2 bases, with 20 bases lying between them. Germline CDR1 and CDR2: LNHNV and YYDKDF (reference sequence). CDR3 length equals 19 residues. Here the CDR3 reads CATSRDPGVFGTGNQPQHF. The CDR3, as DNA: TGTGCCACCAGCAGAGATCCCGGGGTCTTCGGAACTGGCAATCAGCCCCAGCATTTT.

This clonotype was observed a handful of times. The genes are TRBV2 and TRBJ2-7; possible D gene TRBD2, 6 bases. V gave up 2 bases and J gave up 4 bases, with 9 bases separating them. This CDR3 is 13 amino acids long. Germline V lookup: CDR1 SNHLY, CDR2 FYNNEI. The CDR3 sequence is CASSERTNYEQYF. The CDR3 coding sequence is TGTGCCAGCAGTGAACGGACTAATTACGAGCAGTACTTC.

This chain links TRBV2 with TRBJ1-5; D perhaps matches TRBD1 (5 bases). This CDR3 region has 16 residues. Germline V gene lookup returns CDR1 SNHLY and CDR2 FYNNEI. The V and J ends lost 2 bases and 4 bases respectively, with 15 bases between them. The CDR3 nucleotides read TGTGCCAGCAGTGAACCGGCGGACACCACAAATCAGCCCCAGCATTTT. The encoded protein is CASSEPADTTNQPQHF.

This clonotype has a single count. Germline and junction disagree at one end, which may indicate a read error. This chain joins TRBV5-1 and TRBJ2-5; a weak D match, TRBD2 (6 bases). The CDR3 sequence is 16 residues long. Germline V gene data show CDR1 as SGHRS and CDR2 as YFSETQ. The CDR3 region is CDSSLGTWRIPETQYF. The DNA of the CDR3 is TGCGACAGCAGCTTGGGGACTTGGAGAATTCCGGAGACCCAGTACTTC.

This clonotype was found a few times. The chain links TRBV27 to TRBJ2-7; 8 bases agree with TRBD1. CDR3 length equals 14 residues. Germline assignment: CDR1 MNHEY and CDR2 SMNVEV (reference sequence). Unmatched junction bases numbered 5, after V lost 5 bases and J lost 2 bases. The CDR3 loop is CASSPWTGPYEQYF. The DNA of the CDR3 is TGTGCCAGCAGTCCCTGGACAGGGCCCTACGAGCAGTACTTC.

This clonotype was counted ten times or more. The chain combines TRBV9 with TRBJ2-3; 7 bases align to TRBD2. This CDR3 is 14 amino acids long. Germline V gene sequence: CDR1 SGDLS, CDR2 YYNGEE. V lost 0 bases, J lost 5 bases, and 3 bases stayed unmatched. The CDR3 region has the DNA TGTGCCAGCAGCGTAGAAGCGGGACTAGATACGCAGTATTTT. It yields the protein CASSVEAGLDTQYF.

A few counts support this clonotype. The gene calls are TRBV15 and TRBJ2-1, with 8 positions matching TRBD2. J gave up 3 bases and V 5 bases, and 6 bases lay outside the gene matches. The CDR3 length is 15 residues. CDR1 LNHNV and CDR2 YYDKDF come from the germline V gene (reference sequence). The CDR3 protein is CATSQMAGGYNEQFF. The DNA for the CDR3 is TGTGCCACCAGCCAGATGGCGGGAGGCTACAATGAGCAGTTCTTC.

The sample holds many counts of this clonotype. The V and J genes are TRBV9 and TRBJ2-5; D perhaps matches TRBD2 (6 bases). This CDR3 contains 16 residues. V was pared by 0 bases and J by 1 base, with 13 bases between. In germline, CDR1 is SGDLS, CDR2 YYNGEE. CDR3 residues: CASSVGGGAVQETQYF. The CDR3 DNA reads TGTGCCAGCAGCGTAGGGGGCGGGGCCGTCCAAGAGACCCAGTACTTC. The full variable domain, its missing parts supplied by reference TRBV9 and TRBJ2-5, is DSGVTQTPKHLITATGQRVTLRCSPRSGDLSVYWYQQSLDQGLQFLIQYYNGEERAKGNILERFSAQQFPDLHSELNLSSLELGDSALYFCASSVGGGAVQETQYFGPGTRLLVL.

This clonotype was counted at least ten times. The chain couples TRBV10-3 to TRBJ2-1; D tentatively reads TRBD1 or TRBD2 (6 bases each). This CDR3 comprises 11 residues. Germline V gene lookup returns CDR1 ENHRY and CDR2 SYGVKD. Trimming shortened V by 5 bases and J by 13 bases, and 12 bases separated the two germline ends. The CDR3 reads CAISRGAVQFF. The CDR3 DNA reads as TGTGCCATCAGTAGGGGGGCTGTACAGTTCTTC.

The rearrangement joins TRBV3-1 to TRBJ2-7; the D gene is possibly TRBD2 (5 bases). The V gene's germline CDR1 is LGHDT and CDR2 YNNKEL (reference sequence). The CDR3 covers 18 residues. The V gene lost 3 bases and the J gene lost 3 bases, with 24 bases spanning the gap. The CDR3 DNA follows: TGTGCCAGCAGCCATCCACGCGCCCTCCTGGGTGAGGGCTACGAGCAGTACTTC. This sequence encodes CASSHPRALLGEGYEQYF.

This clonotype was seen more than once but under ten times. J is TRBJ1-1 and V is TRBV20-1, with no clear D. The germline V gene has CDR1 DFQATT and CDR2 SNEGSKA (reference sequence). The CDR3 loop spans 14 amino acids. V was pared by 0 bases and J by 1 base, with 9 bases between. In nucleotides, the CDR3 is TGCAGTGCTAGAGATCGGCGCCGGAACACTGAAGCTTTCTTT. Translation: CSARDRRRNTEAFF.

The rearrangement links TRBV5-1 to TRBJ1-1; no clear D gene. This CDR3 comprises 15 residues. Trimming took 1 base from V and 1 from J, leaving 11 bases between them. CDR1 and CDR2 (germline): SGHRS, YFSETQ. CDR3 DNA sequence: TGCGCCAGCAGCTTGATGGGGTTGACGAACACTGAAGCTTTCTTT. Its translation: CASSLMGLTNTEAFF.